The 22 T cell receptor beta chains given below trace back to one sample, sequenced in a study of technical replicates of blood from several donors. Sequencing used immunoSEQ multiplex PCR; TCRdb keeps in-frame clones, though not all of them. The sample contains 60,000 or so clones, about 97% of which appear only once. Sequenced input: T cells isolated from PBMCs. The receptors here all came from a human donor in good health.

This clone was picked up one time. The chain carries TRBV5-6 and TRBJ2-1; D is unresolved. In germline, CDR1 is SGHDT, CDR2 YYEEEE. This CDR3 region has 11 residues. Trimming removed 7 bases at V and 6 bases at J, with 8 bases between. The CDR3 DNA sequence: TGTGCCAGCGCACTTGGCAATGAGCAGTTCTTC. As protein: CASALGNEQFF.

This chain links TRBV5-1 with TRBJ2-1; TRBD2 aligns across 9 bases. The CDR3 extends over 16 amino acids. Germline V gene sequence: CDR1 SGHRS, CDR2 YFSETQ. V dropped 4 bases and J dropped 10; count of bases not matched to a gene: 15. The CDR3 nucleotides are TGCGCCAGCAGCGTGATAGCGGGCGGGGGGGCGCAGGAGCAGTTCTTC. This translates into CASSVIAGGGAQEQFF. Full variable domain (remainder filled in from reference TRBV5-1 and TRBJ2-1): KAGVTQTPRYLIKTRGQQVTLSCSPISGHRSVSWYQQTPGQGLQFLFEYFSETQRNKGNFPGRFSGRQFSNSRSEMNVSTLELGDSALYLCASSVIAGGGAQEQFFGPGTRLTVL.

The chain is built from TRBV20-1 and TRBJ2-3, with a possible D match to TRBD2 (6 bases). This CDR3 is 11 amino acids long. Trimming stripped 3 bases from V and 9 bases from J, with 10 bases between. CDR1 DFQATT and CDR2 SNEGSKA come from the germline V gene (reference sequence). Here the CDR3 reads CSARTSGTQYF. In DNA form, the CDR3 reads TGCAGTGCTAGGACTAGTGGGACGCAGTATTTT.

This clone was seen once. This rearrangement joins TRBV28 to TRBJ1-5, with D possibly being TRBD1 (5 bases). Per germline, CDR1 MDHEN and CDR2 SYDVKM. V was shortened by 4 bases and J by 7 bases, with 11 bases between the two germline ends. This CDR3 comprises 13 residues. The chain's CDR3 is CASSSVRGQPQHF. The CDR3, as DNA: TGTGCCAGCAGTTCCGTGCGGGGGCAGCCCCAGCATTTT.

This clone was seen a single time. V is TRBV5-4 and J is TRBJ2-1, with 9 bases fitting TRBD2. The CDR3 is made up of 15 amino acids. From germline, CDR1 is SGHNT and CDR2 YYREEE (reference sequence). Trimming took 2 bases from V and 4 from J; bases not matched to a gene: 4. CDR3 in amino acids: CASSFPSGDYNEQFF. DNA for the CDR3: TGTGCCAGCAGCTTCCCTAGCGGGGATTACAATGAGCAGTTCTTC. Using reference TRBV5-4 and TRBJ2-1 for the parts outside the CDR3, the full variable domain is ETGVTQSPTHLIKTRGQQVTLRCSSQSGHNTVSWYQQALGQGPQFIFQYYREEENGRGNFPPRFSGLQFPNYSSELNVNALELDDSALYLCASSFPSGDYNEQFFGPGTRLTVL.

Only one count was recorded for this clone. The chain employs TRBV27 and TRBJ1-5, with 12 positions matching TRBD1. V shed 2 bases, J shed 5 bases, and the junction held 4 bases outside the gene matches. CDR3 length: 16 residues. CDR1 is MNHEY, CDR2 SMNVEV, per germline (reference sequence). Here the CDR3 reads CASSLGTGGLDQPQHF. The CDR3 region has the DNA TGTGCCAGCAGTTTAGGGACAGGGGGCTTGGATCAGCCCCAGCATTTT.

The CDR3 nucleotides read TGCGCCAGCAGCTTGGTGCGGGGACTCTCCTACGAGCAGTACTTC. The encoded protein is CASSLVRGLSYEQYF. The V call is TRBV5-1, the J call TRBJ2-7, with TRBD2 as a possible D gene (6 bases). The CDR3 runs to 15 residues. V lost 0 bases, J lost 0 bases, and 10 bases lay in between. Germline lookup yields CDR1 SGHRS and CDR2 YFSETQ.

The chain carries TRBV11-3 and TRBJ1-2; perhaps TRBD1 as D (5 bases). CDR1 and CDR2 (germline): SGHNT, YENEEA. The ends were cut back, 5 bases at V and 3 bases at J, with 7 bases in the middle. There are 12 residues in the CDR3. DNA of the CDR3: TGTGCCAGCAGCCCGGGGGACTATGGCTACACCTTC. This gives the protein CASSPGDYGYTF.

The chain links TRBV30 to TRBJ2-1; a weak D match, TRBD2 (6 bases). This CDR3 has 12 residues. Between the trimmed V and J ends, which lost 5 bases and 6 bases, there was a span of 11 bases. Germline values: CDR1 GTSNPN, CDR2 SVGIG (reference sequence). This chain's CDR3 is CAWGRQTNEQFF. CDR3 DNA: TGTGCCTGGGGGAGGCAGACCAATGAGCAGTTCTTC. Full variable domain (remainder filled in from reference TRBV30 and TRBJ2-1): SQTIHQWPATLVQPVGSPLSLECTVEGTSNPNLYWYRQAAGRGLQLLFYSVGIGQISSEVPQNLSASRPQDRQFILSSKKLLLSDSGFYLCAWGRQTNEQFFGPGTRLTVL.

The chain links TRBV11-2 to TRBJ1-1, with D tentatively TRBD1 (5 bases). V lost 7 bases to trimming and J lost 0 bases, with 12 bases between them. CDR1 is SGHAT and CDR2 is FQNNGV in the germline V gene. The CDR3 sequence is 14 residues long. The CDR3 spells CASTYRRMNTEAFF. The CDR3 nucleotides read TGTGCCAGCACGTACAGGAGAATGAACACTGAAGCTTTCTTT.

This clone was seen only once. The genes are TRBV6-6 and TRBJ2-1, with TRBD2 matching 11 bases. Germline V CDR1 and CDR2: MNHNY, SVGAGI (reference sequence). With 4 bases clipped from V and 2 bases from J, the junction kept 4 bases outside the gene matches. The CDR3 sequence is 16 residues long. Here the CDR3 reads CASSSLTSGTYNEQFF. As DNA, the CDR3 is TGTGCCAGCAGTTCTCTGACTAGCGGGACCTACAATGAGCAGTTCTTC.

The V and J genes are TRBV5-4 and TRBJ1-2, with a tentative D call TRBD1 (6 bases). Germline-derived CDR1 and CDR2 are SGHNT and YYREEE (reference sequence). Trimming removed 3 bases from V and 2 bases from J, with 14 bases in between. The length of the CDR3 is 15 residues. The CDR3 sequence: CASSSAGQKNYGYTF. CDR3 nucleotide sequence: TGTGCCAGCAGCTCCGCCGGACAGAAAAACTATGGCTACACCTTC.

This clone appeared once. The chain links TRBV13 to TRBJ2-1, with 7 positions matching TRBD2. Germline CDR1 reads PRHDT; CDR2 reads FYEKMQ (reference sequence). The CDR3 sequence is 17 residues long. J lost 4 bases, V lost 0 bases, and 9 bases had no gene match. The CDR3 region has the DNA TGTGCCAGCAGCTTAGGTCCCCGGACTAGAGGTTACAATGAGCAGTTCTTC. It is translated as CASSLGPRTRGYNEQFF. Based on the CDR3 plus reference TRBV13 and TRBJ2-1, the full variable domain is AAGVIQSPRHLIKEKRETATLKCYPIPRHDTVYWYQQGPGQDPQFLISFYEKMQSDKGSIPDRFSAQQFSDYHSELNMSSLELGDSALYFCASSLGPRTRGYNEQFFGPGTRLTVL.

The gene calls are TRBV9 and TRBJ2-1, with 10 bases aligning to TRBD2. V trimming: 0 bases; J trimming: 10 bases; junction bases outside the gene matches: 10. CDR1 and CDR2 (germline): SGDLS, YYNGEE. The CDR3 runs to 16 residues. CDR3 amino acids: CASSVGSLAGVEEQFF. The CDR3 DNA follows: TGTGCCAGCAGCGTAGGCTCCCTAGCGGGAGTAGAGGAGCAGTTCTTC. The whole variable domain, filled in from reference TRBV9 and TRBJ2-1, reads DSGVTQTPKHLITATGQRVTLRCSPRSGDLSVYWYQQSLDQGLQFLIQYYNGEERAKGNILERFSAQQFPDLHSELNLSSLELGDSALYFCASSVGSLAGVEEQFFGPGTRLTVL.

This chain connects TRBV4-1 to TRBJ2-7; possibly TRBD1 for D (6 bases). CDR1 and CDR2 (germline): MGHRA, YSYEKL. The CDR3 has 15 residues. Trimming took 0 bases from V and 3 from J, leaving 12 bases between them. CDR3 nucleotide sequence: TGCGCCAGCAGCCAAGAAACAGGGACCCTCTACGAGCAGTACTTC. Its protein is CASSQETGTLYEQYF.

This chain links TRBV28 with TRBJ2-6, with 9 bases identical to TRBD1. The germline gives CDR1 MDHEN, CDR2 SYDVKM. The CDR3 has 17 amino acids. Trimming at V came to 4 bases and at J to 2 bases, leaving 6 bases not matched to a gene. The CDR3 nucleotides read TGTGCCAGCAGTTGGGGACAGGGTTTTGCTGGGGCCAACGTCCTGACTTTC. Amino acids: CASSWGQGFAGANVLTF.

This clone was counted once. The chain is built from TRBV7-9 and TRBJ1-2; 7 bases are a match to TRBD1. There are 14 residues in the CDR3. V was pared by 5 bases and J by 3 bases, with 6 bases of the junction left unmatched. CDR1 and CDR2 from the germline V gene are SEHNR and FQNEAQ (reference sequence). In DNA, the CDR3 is TGTGCCAGCAGCGTGACCGGGACAGACTATGGCTACACCTTC. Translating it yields CASSVTGTDYGYTF.

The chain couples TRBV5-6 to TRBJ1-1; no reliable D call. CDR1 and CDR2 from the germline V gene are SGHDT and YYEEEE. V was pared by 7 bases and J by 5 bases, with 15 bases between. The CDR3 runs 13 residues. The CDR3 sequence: CASGRGTLTEAFF. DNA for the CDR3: TGTGCCAGCGGCCGGGGAACACTGACTGAAGCTTTCTTT.

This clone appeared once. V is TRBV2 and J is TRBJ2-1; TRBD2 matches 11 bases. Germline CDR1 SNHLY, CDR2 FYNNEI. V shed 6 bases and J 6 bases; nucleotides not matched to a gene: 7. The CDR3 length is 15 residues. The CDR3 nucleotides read TGTGCCAGCAGATCTACTAGCGGGAGTCTCAATGAGCAGTTCTTC. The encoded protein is CASRSTSGSLNEQFF.

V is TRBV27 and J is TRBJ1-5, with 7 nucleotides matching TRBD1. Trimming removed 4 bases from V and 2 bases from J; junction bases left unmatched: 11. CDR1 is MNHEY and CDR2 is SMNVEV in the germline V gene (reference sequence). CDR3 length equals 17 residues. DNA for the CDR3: TGTGCCAGCAGTTACCAATACAGGGGACGGGGCAATCAGCCCCAGCATTTT. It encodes CASSYQYRGRGNQPQHF.

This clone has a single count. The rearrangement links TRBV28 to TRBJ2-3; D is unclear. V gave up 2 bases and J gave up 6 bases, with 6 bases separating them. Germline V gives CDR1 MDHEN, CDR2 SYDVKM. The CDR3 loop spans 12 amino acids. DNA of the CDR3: TGTGCCAGCAGTTTAACCCGGGATACGCAGTATTTT. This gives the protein CASSLTRDTQYF. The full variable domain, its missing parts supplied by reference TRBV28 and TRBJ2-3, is DVKVTQSSRYLVKRTGEKVFLECVQDMDHENMFWYRQDPGLGLRLIYFSYDVKMKEKGDIPEGYSVSREKKERFSLILESASTNQTSMYLCASSLTRDTQYFGPGTRLTVL.

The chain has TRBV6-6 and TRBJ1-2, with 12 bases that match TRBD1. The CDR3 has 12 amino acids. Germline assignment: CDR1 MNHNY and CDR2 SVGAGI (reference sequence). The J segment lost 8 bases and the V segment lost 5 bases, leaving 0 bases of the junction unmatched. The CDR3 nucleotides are TGTGCCAGCAGTGGGACAGGGGGCGGCTACACCTTC. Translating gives CASSGTGGGYTF.